This TCR beta chain was retrieved from a study of Tregs in tolerant kidney transplant recipients. The CDR3 has 14 amino acids. Germline values: CDR1 MGHRA, CDR2 YSYEKL. Trimming took off 4 bases at V and 1 base at J, with 10 bases between the two ends. The table came from immunoSEQ multiplex PCR; TCRdb's copy has only in-frame clones and leaves some out. This sample has 80,000 to 90,000 clones, with approximately 94% found just once. The sequencing input was CD8+ T cells from blood. This chain uses TRBV4-1 with TRBJ1-1; no firm D call. The sequence came from a human donor in good health. The CDR3 DNA follows: TGCGCCAGCAGCCCGCGGACGGAGAACACTGAAGCTTTCTTT. Protein: CASSPRTENTEAFF.